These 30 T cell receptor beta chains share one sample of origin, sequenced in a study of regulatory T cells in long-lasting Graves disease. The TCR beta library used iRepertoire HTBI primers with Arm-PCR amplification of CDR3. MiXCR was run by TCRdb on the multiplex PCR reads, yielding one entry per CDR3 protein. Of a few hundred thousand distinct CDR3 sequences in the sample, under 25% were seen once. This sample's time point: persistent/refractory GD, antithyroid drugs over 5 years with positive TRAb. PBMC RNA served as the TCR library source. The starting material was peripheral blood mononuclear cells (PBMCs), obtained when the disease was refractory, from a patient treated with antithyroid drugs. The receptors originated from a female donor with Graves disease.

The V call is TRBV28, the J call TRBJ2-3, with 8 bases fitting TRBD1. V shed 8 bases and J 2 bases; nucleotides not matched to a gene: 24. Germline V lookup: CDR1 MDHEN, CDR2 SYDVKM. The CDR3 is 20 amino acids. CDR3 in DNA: TGTGCCAGCCTCTCTCCCTCCTCAGGGGGCCGATTCCCCCTCACAGATACGCAGTATTTT. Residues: CASLSPSSGGRFPLTDTQYF.

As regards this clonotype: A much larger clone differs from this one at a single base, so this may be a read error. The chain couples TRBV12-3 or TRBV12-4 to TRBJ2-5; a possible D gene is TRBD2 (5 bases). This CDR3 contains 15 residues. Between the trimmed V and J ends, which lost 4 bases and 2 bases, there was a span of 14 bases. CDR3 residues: CASSSQAGPQETQYF. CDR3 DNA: TGTGCCAGCAGTTCTCAGGCGGGCCCTCAAGAGACCCAGTACTTC.

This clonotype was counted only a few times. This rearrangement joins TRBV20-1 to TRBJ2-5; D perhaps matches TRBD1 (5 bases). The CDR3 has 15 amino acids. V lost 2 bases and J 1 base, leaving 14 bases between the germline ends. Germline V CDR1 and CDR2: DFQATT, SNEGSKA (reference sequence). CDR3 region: CSARPSTDVQETQYF. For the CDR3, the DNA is TGCAGTGCTAGACCCTCGACAGACGTCCAAGAGACCCAGTACTTC.

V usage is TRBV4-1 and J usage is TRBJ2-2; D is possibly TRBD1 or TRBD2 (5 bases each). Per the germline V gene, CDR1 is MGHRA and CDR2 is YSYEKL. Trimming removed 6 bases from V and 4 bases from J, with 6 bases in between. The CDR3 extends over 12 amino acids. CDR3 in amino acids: CASSGGTGELFF. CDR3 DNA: TGCGCCAGCAGTGGGGGCACCGGGGAGCTGTTTTTT.

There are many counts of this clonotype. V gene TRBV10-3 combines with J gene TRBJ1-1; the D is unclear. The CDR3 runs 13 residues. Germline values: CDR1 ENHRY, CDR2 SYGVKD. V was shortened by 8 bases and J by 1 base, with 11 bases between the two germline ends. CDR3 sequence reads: CAISPWRNTEAFF. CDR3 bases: TGTGCCATCTCCCCCTGGAGGAACACTGAAGCTTTCTTT.

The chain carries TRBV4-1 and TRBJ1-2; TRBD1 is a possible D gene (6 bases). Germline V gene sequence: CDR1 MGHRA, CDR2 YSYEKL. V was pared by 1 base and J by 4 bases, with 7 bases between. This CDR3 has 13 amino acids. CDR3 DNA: TGCGCCAGCAGCCAAGCGGACAGCTATGGCTACACCTTC. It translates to CASSQADSYGYTF.

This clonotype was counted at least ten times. The CDR3 sequence: CATSDLRRLAVYEQYF. The CDR3 nucleotides are TGTGCCACCAGTGATTTAAGGAGACTAGCGGTCTACGAGCAGTACTTC. The genes are TRBV24-1 and TRBJ2-7; TRBD2 matches 9 bases. Per germline, CDR1 KGHDR and CDR2 SFDVKD. The CDR3 contains 16 residues. Losses at the gene ends were 1 base for V and 3 bases for J; bases not matched to a gene: 6.

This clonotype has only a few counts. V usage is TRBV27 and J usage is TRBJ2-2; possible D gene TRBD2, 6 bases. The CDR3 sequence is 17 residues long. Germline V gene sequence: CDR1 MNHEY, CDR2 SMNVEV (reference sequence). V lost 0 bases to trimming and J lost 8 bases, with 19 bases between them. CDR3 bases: TGTGCCAGCAGTTTATCGTTTTTTCTGGGAGGCAGAGGGGAGCTGTTTTTT. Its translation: CASSLSFFLGGRGELFF.

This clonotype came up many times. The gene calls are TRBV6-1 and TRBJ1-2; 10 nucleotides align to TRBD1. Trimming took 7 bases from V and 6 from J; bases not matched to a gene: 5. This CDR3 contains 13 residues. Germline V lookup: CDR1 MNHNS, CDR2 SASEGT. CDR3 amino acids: CASNQGQGNGYTF. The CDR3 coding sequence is TGTGCCAGCAACCAGGGACAGGGGAATGGCTACACCTTC.

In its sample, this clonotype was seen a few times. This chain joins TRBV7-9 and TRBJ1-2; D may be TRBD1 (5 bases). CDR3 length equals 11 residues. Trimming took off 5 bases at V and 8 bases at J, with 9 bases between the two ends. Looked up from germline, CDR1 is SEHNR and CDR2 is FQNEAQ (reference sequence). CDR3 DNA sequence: TGTGCCAGCAGCGAACAGGTCGGCTACACCTTC. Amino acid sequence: CASSEQVGYTF.

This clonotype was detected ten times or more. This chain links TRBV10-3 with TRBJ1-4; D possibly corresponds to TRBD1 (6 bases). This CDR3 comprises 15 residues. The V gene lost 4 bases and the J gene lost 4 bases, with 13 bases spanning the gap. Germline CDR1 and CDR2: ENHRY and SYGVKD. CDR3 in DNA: TGTGCCATCAGTGCCACAGGGACTCGTAATGAAAAACTGTTTTTT. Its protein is CAISATGTRNEKLFF.

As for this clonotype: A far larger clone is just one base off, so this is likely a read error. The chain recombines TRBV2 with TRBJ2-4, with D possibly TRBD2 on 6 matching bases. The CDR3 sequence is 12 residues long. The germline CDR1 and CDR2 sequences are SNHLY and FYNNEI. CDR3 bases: TGTGCCAGCACCAACGCGGGGCGCCACGTGTTCTTC. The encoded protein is CASTNAGRHVFF.

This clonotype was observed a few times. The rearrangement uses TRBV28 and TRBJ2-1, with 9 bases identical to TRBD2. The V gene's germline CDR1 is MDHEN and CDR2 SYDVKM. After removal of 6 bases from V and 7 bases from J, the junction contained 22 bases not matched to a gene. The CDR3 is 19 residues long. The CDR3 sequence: CASSPPFLAGHTPSNEQFF. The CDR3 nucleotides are TGTGCCAGCAGCCCCCCCTTTCTAGCGGGACATACCCCGAGTAATGAGCAGTTCTTC.

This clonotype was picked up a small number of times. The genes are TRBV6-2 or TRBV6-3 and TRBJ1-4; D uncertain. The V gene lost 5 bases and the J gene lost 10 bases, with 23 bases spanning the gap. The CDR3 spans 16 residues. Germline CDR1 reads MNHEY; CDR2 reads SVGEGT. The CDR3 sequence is CASSPSSGILGGKLFF. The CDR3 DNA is TGTGCCAGCAGTCCCTCGTCGGGAATATTAGGTGGAAAACTGTTTTTT.

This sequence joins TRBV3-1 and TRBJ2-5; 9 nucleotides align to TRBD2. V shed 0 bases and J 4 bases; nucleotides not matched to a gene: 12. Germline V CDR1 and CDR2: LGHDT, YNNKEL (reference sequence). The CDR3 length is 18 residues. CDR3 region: CASSQEVLREGLGETQYF. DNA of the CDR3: TGTGCCAGCAGCCAAGAAGTTTTGCGGGAGGGCCTCGGAGAGACCCAGTACTTC.

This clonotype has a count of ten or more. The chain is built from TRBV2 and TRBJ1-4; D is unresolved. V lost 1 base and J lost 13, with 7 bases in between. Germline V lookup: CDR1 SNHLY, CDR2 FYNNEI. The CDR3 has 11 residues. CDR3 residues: CASSEEVALFF. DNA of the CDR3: TGTGCCAGCAGTGAAGAGGTGGCACTGTTTTTT.

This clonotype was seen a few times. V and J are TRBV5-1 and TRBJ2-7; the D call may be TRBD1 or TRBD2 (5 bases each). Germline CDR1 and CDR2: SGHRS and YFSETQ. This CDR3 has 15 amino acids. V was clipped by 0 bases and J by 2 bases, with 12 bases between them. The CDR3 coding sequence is TGCGCCAGCAGCTTGGGCGAGGGACGAACCTACGAGCAGTACTTC. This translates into CASSLGEGRTYEQYF.

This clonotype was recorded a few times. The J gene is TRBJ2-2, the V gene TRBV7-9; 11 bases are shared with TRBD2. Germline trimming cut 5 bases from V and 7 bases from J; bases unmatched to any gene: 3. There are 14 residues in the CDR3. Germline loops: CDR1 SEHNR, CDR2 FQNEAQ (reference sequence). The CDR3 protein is CASSPGLADGELFF. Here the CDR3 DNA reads TGTGCCAGCAGCCCGGGACTAGCGGACGGGGAGCTGTTTTTT.

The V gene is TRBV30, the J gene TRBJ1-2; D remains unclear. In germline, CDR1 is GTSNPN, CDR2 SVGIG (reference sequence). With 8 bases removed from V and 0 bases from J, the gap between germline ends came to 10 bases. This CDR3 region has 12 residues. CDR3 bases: TGTGCCCCTTACTACCCTAACTATGGCTACACCTTC. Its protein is CAPYYPNYGYTF.

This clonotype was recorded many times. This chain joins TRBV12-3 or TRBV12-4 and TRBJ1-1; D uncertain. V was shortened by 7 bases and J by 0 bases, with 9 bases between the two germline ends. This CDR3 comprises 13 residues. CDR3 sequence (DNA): TGTGCCAGCAAAGGACCGCTGAACACTGAAGCTTTCTTT. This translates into CASKGPLNTEAFF.

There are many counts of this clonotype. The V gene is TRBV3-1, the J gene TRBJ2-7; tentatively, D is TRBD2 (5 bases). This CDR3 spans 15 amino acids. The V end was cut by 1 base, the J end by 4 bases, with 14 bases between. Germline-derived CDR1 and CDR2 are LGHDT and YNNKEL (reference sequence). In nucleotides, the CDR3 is TGTGCCAGCAGCCAAGGATCGGACTCTCGTTACGAGCAGTACTTC. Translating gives CASSQGSDSRYEQYF.

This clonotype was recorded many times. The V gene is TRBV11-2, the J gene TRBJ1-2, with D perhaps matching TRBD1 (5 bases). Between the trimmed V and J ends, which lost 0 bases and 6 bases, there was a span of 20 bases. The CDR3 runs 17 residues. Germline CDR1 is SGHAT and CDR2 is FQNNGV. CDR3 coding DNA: TGTGCCAGCAGCTTAGATCAGGATCTGCGGGGCGTAGATGGCTACACCTTC. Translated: CASSLDQDLRGVDGYTF. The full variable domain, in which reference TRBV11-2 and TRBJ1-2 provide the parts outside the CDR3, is EAGVAQSPRYKIIEKRQSVAFWCNPISGHATLYWYQQILGQGPKLLIQFQNNGVVDDSQLPKDRFSAERLKGVDSTLKIQPAKLEDSAVYLCASSLDQDLRGVDGYTFGSGTRLTVV.

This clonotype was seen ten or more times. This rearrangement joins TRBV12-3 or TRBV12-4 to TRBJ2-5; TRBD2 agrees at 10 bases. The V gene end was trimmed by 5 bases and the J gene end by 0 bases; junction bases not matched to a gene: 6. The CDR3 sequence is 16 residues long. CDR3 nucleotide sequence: TGTGCCAGCAGTCTCGGACTAGCGGATTACCAAGAGACCCAGTACTTC. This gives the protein CASSLGLADYQETQYF.

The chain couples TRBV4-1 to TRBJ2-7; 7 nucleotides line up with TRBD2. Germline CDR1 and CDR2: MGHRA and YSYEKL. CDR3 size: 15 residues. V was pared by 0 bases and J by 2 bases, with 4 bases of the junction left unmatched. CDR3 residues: CASSQERLAAYEQYF. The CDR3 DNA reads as TGCGCCAGCAGCCAAGAAAGGCTAGCGGCCTACGAGCAGTACTTC.

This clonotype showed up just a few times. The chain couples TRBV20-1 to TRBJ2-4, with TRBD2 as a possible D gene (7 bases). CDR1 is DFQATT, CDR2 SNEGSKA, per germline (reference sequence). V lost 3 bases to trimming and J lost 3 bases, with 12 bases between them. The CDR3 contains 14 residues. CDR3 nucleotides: TGCAGTGCTAGCGGGGGGCGCGGCAAAAACATTCAGTACTTC. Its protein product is CSASGGRGKNIQYF.

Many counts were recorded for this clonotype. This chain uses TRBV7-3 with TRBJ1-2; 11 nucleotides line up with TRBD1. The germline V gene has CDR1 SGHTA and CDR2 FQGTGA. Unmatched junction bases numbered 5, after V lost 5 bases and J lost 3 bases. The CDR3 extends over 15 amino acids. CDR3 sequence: CASSRGDRGDYGYTF. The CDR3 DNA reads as TGTGCCAGCAGCCGCGGGGACAGGGGGGACTATGGCTACACCTTC.

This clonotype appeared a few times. The DNA of the CDR3 is TGTGCCAGCTCACCAGGGGACTCCTATAATTCACCCCTCCACTTT. This translates into CASSPGDSYNSPLHF. The V and J genes are TRBV18 and TRBJ1-6; no clear D gene. This CDR3 is 15 amino acids long. The germline V gene encodes CDR1 KGHSH and CDR2 LQKENI. The V gene lost 2 bases and the J gene lost 0 bases, with 5 bases spanning the gap.

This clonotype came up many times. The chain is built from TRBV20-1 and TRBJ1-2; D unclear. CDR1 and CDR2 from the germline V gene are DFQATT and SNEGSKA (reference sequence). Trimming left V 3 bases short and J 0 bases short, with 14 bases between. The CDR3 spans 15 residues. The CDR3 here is CSARERRLANYGYTF. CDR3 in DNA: TGCAGTGCTAGGGAGAGGCGGCTAGCTAACTATGGCTACACCTTC.

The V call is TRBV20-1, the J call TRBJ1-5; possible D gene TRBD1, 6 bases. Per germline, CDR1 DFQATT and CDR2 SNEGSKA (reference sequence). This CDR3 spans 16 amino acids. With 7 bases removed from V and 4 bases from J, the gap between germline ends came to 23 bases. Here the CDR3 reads CSVSQVAGGHNQPQHF. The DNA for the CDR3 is TGCAGTGTAAGCCAGGTCGCTGGGGGACATAATCAGCCCCAGCATTTT.

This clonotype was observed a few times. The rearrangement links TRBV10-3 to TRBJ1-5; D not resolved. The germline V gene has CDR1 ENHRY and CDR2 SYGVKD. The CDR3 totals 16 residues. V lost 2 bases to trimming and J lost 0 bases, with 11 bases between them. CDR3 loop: CAISERSAHSNQPQHF. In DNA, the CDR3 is TGTGCCATCAGTGAGAGGTCAGCCCATAGCAATCAGCCCCAGCATTTT.